Listed here is a single T cell receptor (beta chain). Some clones are missing from TCRdb's copy, which holds only in-frame ones; the method was immunoSEQ multiplex PCR. The sample carries about 2 million clones, over 85% recorded once. These data originate in a study of shared clonotypes between healthy human individuals. Whole-study context: The study enrolled two women and three men aged 18 to 49.

Only CD45RO-negative cells positively selected for CCR7 counted as naive CD8 cells, so terminally differentiated effector memory CD45RA+ cells were excluded. The CDR3 totals 13 residues. The V and J ends lost 2 bases and 1 base respectively, with 6 bases between them. Germline CDR1 and CDR2: SGDLS and YYNGEE. The sample was naive CD8+ T cells sorted from blood. The clonotype was recovered from a man between 18 and 29 years old in good health. The gene calls are TRBV9 and TRBJ1-1; D remains unclear. The CDR3 bases are TGTGCCAGCAGCGTTCACAGGAACACTGAAGCTTTCTTT. Encoded protein: CASSVHRNTEAFF.